These 24 T cell receptor beta chains share one sample of origin, sequenced in a study of OX40 agonist ivuxolimab in advanced cancers. Assay: immunoSEQ multiplex PCR; the TCRdb copy retains only in-frame clones and omits some. This table holds more than 65,000 clones, approximately 86% found once. The source was CD4+ or CD8+ T cells sorted from blood, collected in a trial of the OX40 agonist ivuxolimab. The receptors were sampled from an adult with an advanced solid tumor such as melanoma, head and neck, liver or kidney cancer.

The V gene is TRBV7-2, the J gene TRBJ2-3, with 8 bases identical to TRBD1. After removal of 4 bases from V and 1 base from J, the junction contained 10 bases not matched to a gene. Germline V gene data show CDR1 as SGHTA and CDR2 as FQGNSA. The CDR3 consists of 17 residues. The CDR3 DNA reads as TGTGCCAGCAGCTCCCCTCCCGGGACAGGTCGCACAGATACGCAGTATTTT. It specifies CASSSPPGTGRTDTQYF.

CDR3 residues: CASSQSRPSDSNQPQHF. The CDR3 bases are TGTGCCAGCAGCCAATCCAGACCCAGTGATAGCAATCAGCCCCAGCATTTT. The chain uses TRBV16 and TRBJ1-5; D is undetermined. The ends were cut back, 0 bases at V and 0 bases at J, with 12 bases in the middle. The length of the CDR3 is 17 residues. Germline loops: CDR1 KGHSY, CDR2 FQNENV.

The chain employs TRBV11-3 and TRBJ2-5; D ambiguous. V gave up 5 bases and J gave up 0 bases, with 4 bases separating them. From germline, CDR1 is SGHNT and CDR2 YENEEA. The length of the CDR3 is 12 residues. The DNA for the CDR3 is TGTGCCAGCAGCCGCAACCAAGAGACCCAGTACTTC. This gives the protein CASSRNQETQYF.

This clone appeared a single time. The chain carries TRBV21-1 and TRBJ1-1; the table assigns TRBD1, which was not confirmed against the DNA. TRBV21-1 is reported as a pseudogene. The length of the CDR3 is 19 residues. Written as DNA, the CDR3 is TGTGCCAGCAGCCCAATTTCGTTCAGGCCATTACAGGCGAACACTGAAGCTTTCTTT. Amino acids: CASSPISFRPLQANTEAFF.

The chain recombines TRBV30 with TRBJ1-2, with no clear D. Germline CDR1 GTSNPN, CDR2 SVGIG (reference sequence). The V and J ends lost 0 bases and 2 bases respectively, with 13 bases between them. This CDR3 region has 15 residues. The CDR3 DNA follows: TGTGCCTGGAGTGTACCCGGCAGAGTAAACTATGGCTACACCTTC. It translates to CAWSVPGRVNYGYTF.

This clone has only one observation. V and J are TRBV4-2 and TRBJ2-3, with D perhaps matching TRBD1 or TRBD2 (5 bases each). Germline-derived CDR1 and CDR2 are LGHNA and YNFKEQ. Trimming took off 3 bases at V and 3 bases at J, with 19 bases between the two ends. The CDR3 sequence is 17 residues long. The CDR3 DNA reads TGTGCCAGCAGCCAGTGGGACGGGGTGGCGAGGACAGATACGCAGTATTTT. Amino acids: CASSQWDGVARTDTQYF.

The chain carries TRBV30 and TRBJ2-7, with D unresolved. Trimming shortened V by 1 base and J by 4 bases, and 8 bases separated the two germline ends. CDR1 and CDR2 (germline): GTSNPN, SVGIG (reference sequence). The length of the CDR3 is 12 residues. CDR3 in DNA: TGTGCCTGGAGTGGGGGTTCGTACGAGCAGTACTTC. Residues: CAWSGGSYEQYF.

The chain joins TRBV7-9 to TRBJ2-1; D gene ambiguous. Germline CDR1 is SEHNR and CDR2 is FQNEAQ (reference sequence). The CDR3 totals 12 residues. The V end was cut by 5 bases, the J end by 9 bases, with 11 bases between. CDR3 amino acids: CASSVRVIEQFF. The CDR3 nucleotides read TGTGCCAGCAGCGTTAGGGTTATTGAGCAGTTCTTC.

The chain links TRBV5-1 to TRBJ2-7; TRBD1 matches 9 bases. The CDR3 sequence is 15 residues long. Germline values: CDR1 SGHRS, CDR2 YFSETQ. The junction had 7 bases not matched to a gene; V was cut back by 4 bases and J by 2 bases. The CDR3 coding sequence is TGCGCCAGCAGCATAGGGACAGGGCTAACCTACGAGCAGTACGTC. This codes for CASSIGTGLTYEQYV.

A word on this clone: An end of the junction does not agree with germline; a read error may underlie this. The chain uses TRBV5-6 and TRBJ1-2, with 7 nucleotides matching TRBD1. This CDR3 comprises 12 residues. Germline CDR1 is SGHDT and CDR2 is YYEEEE. CDR3 loop: CASSLPQGSPSF. The CDR3 bases are TGTGCCAGCAGCCTACCACAGGGGTCCCCCTCCTTC.

The V and J genes are TRBV7-2 and TRBJ2-3; the match to TRBD1 covers 10 bases. Germline-derived CDR1 and CDR2 are SGHTA and FQGNSA. V lost 6 bases to trimming and J lost 3 bases; unmatched junction nucleotides: 3. There are 14 residues in the CDR3. CDR3 bases: TGTGCCAGCAGGGGGACAGGGGCAACAGATACGCAGTATTTT. Protein product: CASRGTGATDTQYF.

This chain joins TRBV28 and TRBJ1-2; TRBD1 matches 9 bases. The J segment lost 3 bases and the V segment lost 6 bases, leaving 5 bases of the junction unmatched. Germline CDR1 MDHEN, CDR2 SYDVKM. The CDR3 contains 14 residues. The CDR3 is CASRRTGGDYGYTF. Here the CDR3 DNA reads TGTGCCAGCAGACGTACAGGGGGCGACTATGGCTACACCTTC.

The chain couples TRBV18 to TRBJ2-1; 13 bases are a match to TRBD2. There are 15 residues in the CDR3. The germline CDR1 and CDR2 sequences are KGHSH and LQKENI. J gave up 7 bases and V 4 bases, and 4 bases lay outside the gene matches. Here the CDR3 reads CASSRTSGGPNEQFF. The CDR3 DNA reads TGTGCCAGCTCACGGACTAGCGGGGGTCCAAATGAGCAGTTCTTC.

The CDR3 is CASSPRQNSPLHF. CDR3 sequence (DNA): TGTGCCAGCAGCCCTCGACAGAATTCACCCCTCCACTTT. The chain has TRBV7-2 and TRBJ1-6; D is possibly TRBD1 (5 bases). The germline V gene encodes CDR1 SGHTA and CDR2 FQGNSA. Trimming shortened V by 5 bases and J by 7 bases, and 9 bases separated the two germline ends. The CDR3 has 13 amino acids.

This chain joins TRBV7-2 and TRBJ2-7; D possibly corresponds to TRBD1 (5 bases). This CDR3 has 13 residues. V dropped 1 base and J dropped 6 bases, with 10 bases sitting between them. Germline V gene sequence: CDR1 SGHTA, CDR2 FQGNSA. CDR3 DNA sequence: TGTGCCAGCAGCTTAGATTACAGGATCGAGCAGTACTTC. Translation gives CASSLDYRIEQYF.

The chain employs TRBV11-2 and TRBJ2-3; a possible D gene is TRBD2 (6 bases). Germline CDR1 reads SGHAT; CDR2 reads FQNNGV. This CDR3 region has 18 residues. V lost 3 bases, J lost 6 bases, and 25 bases lay in between. CDR3 in DNA: TGTGCCAGCAGCTTCGCCCTCCGTAGCGGAGAGTATGTGGATACGCAGTATTTT. Its protein is CASSFALRSGEYVDTQYF. Full variable domain (remainder filled in from reference TRBV11-2 and TRBJ2-3): EAGVAQSPRYKIIEKRQSVAFWCNPISGHATLYWYQQILGQGPKLLIQFQNNGVVDDSQLPKDRFSAERLKGVDSTLKIQPAKLEDSAVYLCASSFALRSGEYVDTQYFGPGTRLTVL.

The CDR3 sequence is CASSQSSGSPYEQYF. DNA of the CDR3: TGTGCCAGCAGCCAATCTAGCGGGAGCCCCTACGAGCAGTACTTC. The chain recombines TRBV7-2 with TRBJ2-5; TRBD2 aligns across 10 bases. TRBJ2-7 explains the end of the DNA better; the J call may be wrong. The CDR3 is 15 amino acids. Germline loops: CDR1 SGHTA, CDR2 FQGNSA.

This clone was observed once. The chain couples TRBV19 to TRBJ1-1, with TRBD1 as a possible D gene (6 bases). This CDR3 comprises 15 residues. V lost 3 bases to trimming and J lost 4 bases, with 15 bases between them. Per germline, CDR1 LNHDA and CDR2 SQIVND (reference sequence). Here the CDR3 DNA reads TGTGCCAGTAGTATCCCCCAGGGGATGGGCACTGAAGCTTTCTTT. This codes for CASSIPQGMGTEAFF.

The V gene is TRBV7-8, the J gene TRBJ2-6, with D hard to call. Germline-derived CDR1 and CDR2 are SGHVS and FQNEAQ. This CDR3 comprises 18 residues. Trimming stripped 5 bases from V and 2 bases from J, with 19 bases between. The chain's CDR3 is CASSPLLGTSAGANVLTF. CDR3 bases: TGTGCCAGCAGCCCGTTGTTAGGTACAAGTGCTGGGGCCAACGTCCTGACTTTC. The whole variable domain, remainder taken from reference TRBV7-8 and TRBJ2-6, is GAGVSQSPRYKVAKRGQDVALRCDPISGHVSLFWYQQALGQGPEFLTYFQNEAQLDKSGLPSDRFFAERPEGSVSTLKIQRTQQEDSAVYLCASSPLLGTSAGANVLTFGAGSRLTVL.

The V gene is TRBV6-1, the J gene TRBJ1-1, with D perhaps TRBD1 (6 bases). This CDR3 contains 14 residues. V was cut by 4 bases and J by 6 bases, with 15 bases left in between. Germline CDR1 MNHNS, CDR2 SASEGT. CDR3 nucleotide sequence: TGTGCCAGCAGTGCAAACCACAGGGTGGCTGAAGCTTTCTTT. This gives the protein CASSANHRVAEAFF.

The CDR3 DNA sequence: TGTGCCAGCAGACTGACTAGCGGGAGTACGAATGAGCAGTTCTTC. Translating gives CASRLTSGSTNEQFF. The V and J genes are TRBV6-4 and TRBJ2-1; 12 bases are a match to TRBD2. The CDR3 contains 15 residues. V lost 6 bases, J lost 7 bases, and 7 bases stayed unmatched. Germline values: CDR1 MRHNA, CDR2 SNTAGT.

This chain uses TRBV5-1 with TRBJ2-4, with 10 positions matching TRBD2. This CDR3 region has 17 residues. The germline CDR1 and CDR2 sequences are SGHRS and YFSETQ. Trimming cost V 0 bases and J 5 bases; bases outside gene matches: 8. The CDR3 region has the DNA TGCGCCAGCAGCTTGGTTCTAGCGGGGGACTCCGAAAACATTCAGTACTTC. Its translation: CASSLVLAGDSENIQYF.

The chain links TRBV5-1 to TRBJ1-2; no clear D gene. V was shortened by 4 bases and J by 4 bases, with 14 bases between the two germline ends. Germline CDR1 is SGHRS and CDR2 is YFSETQ. This CDR3 contains 14 residues. The CDR3 bases are TGCGCCAGCAGCCAGGCCAGTGGCGGCTATGGCTACACCTTC. Protein product: CASSQASGGYGYTF. Full variable domain (rest looked up from reference TRBV5-1 and TRBJ1-2): KAGVTQTPRYLIKTRGQQVTLSCSPISGHRSVSWYQQTPGQGLQFLFEYFSETQRNKGNFPGRFSGRQFSNSRSEMNVSTLELGDSALYLCASSQASGGYGYTFGSGTRLTVV.

The CDR3 DNA is TGTGCCAGCAGCTTAGGGGGGGACGGCTACACCTTC. Translated, it gives CASSLGGDGYTF. This rearrangement joins TRBV7-2 to TRBJ1-2; a weak D match, TRBD1 (5 bases). The germline CDR1 and CDR2 sequences are SGHTA and FQGNSA. With 1 base removed from V and 8 bases from J, the gap between germline ends came to 8 bases. The CDR3 loop spans 12 amino acids.